This T cell receptor beta chain originates from a study of shared clonotypes between healthy human individuals. Sequenced by immunoSEQ multiplex PCR; TCRdb stores in-frame clones only, minus some. The sample carries about 2.4 million clones, approximately 94% recorded once. Study findings and constraints: Clonotype sharing levels among donors were expected to vary with sequencing depth.

Note on this clone: Its antigen is unidentified.

There are 17 residues in the CDR3. Germline CDR1 is MDHEN and CDR2 is SYDVKM. V was clipped by 7 bases and J by 7 bases, with 26 bases between them. This chain links TRBV28 with TRBJ1-5; D gene unclear. The TCR comes from a man between 18 and 35 years old in good health. Sequenced input: naive CD4+ T cells sorted from blood. Subset indicated: CD45RA+ positively selected. The CDR3 DNA sequence: TGTGCCAGCACCGAGGGCGAGGGAGGGAGTAGCGTCCAGCCCCAGCATTTT. It encodes CASTEGEGGSSVQPQHF.